Listed here are 24 T cell receptor beta chains from one sample, sequenced in a study of CD8 T cells in ankylosing spondylitis. The study's findings and limits: For ankylosing spondylitis blood, a TCR beta motif of under 10 highly homologous variants appeared characteristic.

One entry per CDR3 protein results from TCRdb running MiXCR on the 5' RACE reads. Among 500,000 to 550,000 distinct CDR3 sequences listed, roughly an eighth were seen once. Antigens for these TCRs are unknown. The specimen sequenced was blood, either unsorted or a sorted T cell fraction (not recorded which). All receptors come from a male donor with ankylosing spondylitis.

This clonotype has just a few counts. V is TRBV4-1 and J is TRBJ2-2; D possibly uses TRBD1 or TRBD2 (5 bases each). Germline CDR1 reads MGHRA; CDR2 reads YSYEKL. With 4 bases removed from V and 3 bases from J, the gap between germline ends came to 15 bases. The CDR3 has 16 amino acids. The CDR3 region has the DNA TGCGCCAGCAGCCGCGACCCGAGGGGAGACACCGGGGAGCTGTTTTTT. Translating it yields CASSRDPRGDTGELFF.

The chain uses TRBV5-1 and TRBJ2-1; D may be TRBD2 (6 bases). CDR1 is SGHRS, CDR2 YFSETQ, per germline. The V and J ends lost 0 bases and 7 bases respectively, with 14 bases between them. The CDR3 has 15 amino acids. The CDR3 here is CASSLVLARRNEQFF. CDR3 DNA sequence: TGCGCCAGCAGCTTGGTGCTAGCGAGGCGGAATGAGCAGTTCTTC. Using reference TRBV5-1 and TRBJ2-1 for the parts outside the CDR3, the full variable domain is KAGVTQTPRYLIKTRGQQVTLSCSPISGHRSVSWYQQTPGQGLQFLFEYFSETQRNKGNFPGRFSGRQFSNSRSEMNVSTLELGDSALYLCASSLVLARRNEQFFGPGTRLTVL.

The V and J genes are TRBV7-6 and TRBJ1-3; the match to TRBD1 covers 8 bases. J gave up 7 bases and V 6 bases, and 5 bases lay outside the gene matches. In germline, CDR1 is SGHVS, CDR2 FNYEAQ. This CDR3 contains 13 residues. The CDR3 sequence is CASSFRQGNTIYF. The CDR3 DNA reads TGTGCCAGCAGTTTTAGACAGGGGAACACCATATATTTT. Full variable domain (missing parts from reference TRBV7-6 and TRBJ1-3): GAGVSQSPRYKVTKRGQDVALRCDPISGHVSLYWYRQALGQGPEFLTYFNYEAQQDKSGLPNDRFSAERPEGSISTLTIQRTEQRDSAMYRCASSFRQGNTIYFGEGSWLTVV.

In this sample, this clonotype turned up many times. The rearrangement uses TRBV7-7 and TRBJ2-1; D is unclear. There are 13 residues in the CDR3. V dropped 4 bases and J dropped 7 bases, with 11 bases sitting between them. The germline gives CDR1 SSHAT, CDR2 FNYEAQ (reference sequence). The CDR3 DNA follows: TGTGCCAGCAGCTCAGGACCACAAAATGAGCAGTTCTTC. This gives the protein CASSSGPQNEQFF. Full variable domain (outside the CDR3, taken from reference TRBV7-7 and TRBJ2-1): GAGVSQSPRYKVTKRGQDVTLRCDPISSHATLYWYQQALGQGPEFLTYFNYEAQPDKSGLPSDRFSAERPEGSISTLTIQRTEQRDSAMYRCASSSGPQNEQFFGPGTRLTVL.

This clonotype turned up a few times. This rearrangement joins TRBV6-1 to TRBJ1-5; D is unclear. CDR3 length: 15 amino acids. Germline lookup yields CDR1 MNHNS and CDR2 SASEGT. The V end was cut by 1 base, the J end by 0 bases, with 7 bases between. The CDR3 loop reads CASSEGINSNQPQHF. In nucleotides, the CDR3 is TGTGCCAGCAGTGAAGGGATCAATAGCAATCAGCCCCAGCATTTT.

The V and J genes are TRBV24-1 and TRBJ2-5; 11 bases match TRBD1. This CDR3 region has 15 residues. Germline-derived CDR1 and CDR2 are KGHDR and SFDVKD. Germline trimming cut 5 bases from V and 5 bases from J; bases unmatched to any gene: 6. CDR3: CATSALGTGGETQYF. CDR3 coding DNA: TGTGCCACCAGTGCACTAGGGACAGGGGGGGAGACCCAGTACTTC.

This clonotype has just a few counts. J is TRBJ2-3 and V is TRBV28, with D possibly called TRBD1 or TRBD2 (5 bases each). This CDR3 is 15 amino acids long. Deletions cut 8 bases from V and 5 bases from J, with 20 bases between. Germline V lookup: CDR1 MDHEN, CDR2 SYDVKM. The CDR3 is CASHGALSFQDTQYF. CDR3 DNA: TGTGCCAGCCACGGGGCACTAAGCTTTCAAGATACGCAGTATTTT.

The chain uses TRBV6-1 and TRBJ1-1, with a possible D match to TRBD1 (5 bases). The V gene's germline CDR1 is MNHNS and CDR2 SASEGT. This CDR3 is built from 14 residues. Trimming took 4 bases from V and 4 from J, leaving 13 bases between them. The CDR3 DNA sequence: TGTGCCAGCAGTGTCCAGGGTCGGGCCACTGAAGCTTTCTTT. This sequence encodes CASSVQGRATEAFF.

This clonotype was counted between two and nine times. The chain uses TRBV11-2 and TRBJ2-2; D may correspond to TRBD1 or TRBD2 (5 bases each). CDR1 is SGHAT, CDR2 FQNNGV, per germline. The germline V and J ends were trimmed by 6 bases and 2 bases, with 16 bases remaining between them. The CDR3 consists of 16 residues. The CDR3 protein is CASSPTGPHNTGELFF. The CDR3 region has the DNA TGTGCCAGCAGTCCGACGGGACCCCACAACACCGGGGAGCTGTTTTTT.

This clonotype was counted at least ten times. This chain links TRBV6-5 with TRBJ2-6; possible D gene TRBD2, 7 bases. Trimming cost V 1 base and J 1 base, with 11 bases left between them. The CDR3 totals 17 residues. From germline, CDR1 is MNHEY and CDR2 SVGAGI. CDR3 nucleotide sequence: TGTGCCAGCAGTTACTTAGGGGGGGCTTCTGGGGCCAACGTCCTGACTTTC. This sequence encodes CASSYLGGASGANVLTF.

The chain combines TRBV3-1 with TRBJ1-2; TRBD1 matches at 9 bases. CDR3 length equals 14 residues. Trimming cost V 7 bases and J 7 bases; bases outside gene matches: 10. Germline CDR1 reads LGHDT; CDR2 reads YNNKEL (reference sequence). CDR3 coding DNA: TGTGCCAGCACCCGTCCCGGGACAGGGACTGGCTACACCTTC. Protein sequence: CASTRPGTGTGYTF.

In its sample, this clonotype was seen once. The V gene is TRBV7-7, the J gene TRBJ2-1, with unresolved D. Trimming cost V 4 bases and J 8 bases, with 12 bases left between them. The CDR3 has 13 residues. Per germline, CDR1 SSHAT and CDR2 FNYEAQ (reference sequence). The CDR3 sequence: CASSSGMNDEQFF. DNA of the CDR3: TGTGCCAGCAGCTCGGGTATGAACGATGAGCAGTTCTTC.

The chain links TRBV6-1 to TRBJ1-1; TRBD1 aligns across 7 bases. Germline V gene lookup returns CDR1 MNHNS and CDR2 SASEGT. Unmatched junction bases numbered 7, after V lost 4 bases and J lost 5 bases. This CDR3 is 14 amino acids long. The CDR3 DNA reads TGTGCCAGCAGTGGACAGGGCCTAGGGACTGAAGCTTTCTTT. Protein product: CASSGQGLGTEAFF.

The rearrangement uses TRBV4-1 and TRBJ2-7; no firm D call. Per the germline V gene, CDR1 is MGHRA and CDR2 is YSYEKL. The CDR3 has 13 residues. V shed 0 bases and J shed 5 bases, with 8 bases lying between them. DNA for the CDR3: TGCGCCAGCAGCCAAGACCCGGGCCACGAGCAGTACGTC. The encoded protein is CASSQDPGHEQYV.

This clonotype was counted at least ten times. The genes are TRBV29-1 and TRBJ2-1; 14 positions agree with TRBD2. Unmatched junction bases numbered 5, after V lost 4 bases and J lost 9 bases. CDR3 length equals 14 residues. Looked up from germline, CDR1 is SQVTM and CDR2 is ANQGSEA. The CDR3 DNA reads as TGCAGCGTTGGACTAGCGGGAGGGCCCGGTGAGCAGTTCTTC. This translates into CSVGLAGGPGEQFF.

The table lists this clonotype with many counts. The rearrangement links TRBV20-1 to TRBJ2-1; TRBD2 matches 9 bases. The CDR3 totals 13 residues. V trimming: 7 bases; J trimming: 3 bases; junction bases outside the gene matches: 4. CDR1 is DFQATT and CDR2 is SNEGSKA in the germline V gene (reference sequence). The CDR3 loop is CSVSTSGYNEQFF. The CDR3 DNA follows: TGCAGTGTTTCGACTAGCGGCTACAATGAGCAGTTCTTC.

This clonotype showed up just a few times. The chain uses TRBV20-1 and TRBJ2-4; D is unresolved. Trimming took off 0 bases at V and 1 base at J, with 10 bases between the two ends. This CDR3 is built from 15 residues. Germline CDR1 DFQATT, CDR2 SNEGSKA (reference sequence). The CDR3 DNA reads as TGCAGTGCTAGAGATGAAGGGATGGCCAAAAACATTCAGTACTTC. The encoded protein is CSARDEGMAKNIQYF.

This clonotype appeared a few times. The rearrangement uses TRBV19 and TRBJ1-1; D not resolved. The CDR3 spans 13 residues. Germline V gene sequence: CDR1 LNHDA, CDR2 SQIVND (reference sequence). V was pared by 4 bases and J by 1 base, with 7 bases between. This CDR3 is CASSNRENTEAFF. As DNA, the CDR3 is TGTGCCAGTAGTAACCGGGAGAACACTGAAGCTTTCTTT. The whole variable domain, remainder taken from reference TRBV19 and TRBJ1-1, is DGGITQSPKYLFRKEGQNVTLSCEQNLNHDAMYWYRQDPGQGLRLIYYSQIVNDFQKGDIAEGYSVSREKKESFPLTVTSAQKNPTAFYLCASSNRENTEAFFGQGTRLTVV.

This clonotype was seen more than once but under ten times. J is TRBJ1-4 and V is TRBV5-1; TRBD1 might be the D (6 bases). This CDR3 has 15 residues. V lost 4 bases to trimming and J lost 8 bases, with 18 bases between them. CDR1 is SGHRS and CDR2 is YFSETQ in the germline V gene. CDR3 sequence: CASSPGTRPGEKLFF. CDR3 nucleotides: TGCGCCAGCAGCCCAGGGACACGCCCCGGGGAAAAACTGTTTTTT.

This clonotype has more than one count but fewer than ten. The chain links TRBV7-9 to TRBJ1-3; D is undetermined. Germline V lookup: CDR1 SEHNR, CDR2 FQNEAQ (reference sequence). Trimming shortened V by 2 bases and J by 0 bases, and 11 bases separated the two germline ends. This CDR3 is 16 amino acids long. CDR3 protein: CASSLTTVSSGNTIYF. In nucleotides, the CDR3 is TGTGCCAGCAGCTTAACGACGGTGAGCTCTGGAAACACCATATATTTT.

The chain links TRBV12-3 or TRBV12-4 to TRBJ2-1; 9 nucleotides line up with TRBD1. V shed 1 base, J shed 3 bases, and the junction held 7 bases outside the gene matches. This CDR3 region has 17 residues. This chain's CDR3 is CASSLGLGQGRYNEQFF. For the CDR3, the DNA is TGTGCCAGCAGTTTAGGATTGGGACAGGGTCGCTACAATGAGCAGTTCTTC.

This clonotype was seen only a few times. This sequence joins TRBV5-1 and TRBJ2-1, with 9 bases that match TRBD2. CDR1 SGHRS and CDR2 YFSETQ come from the germline V gene. V lost 4 bases, J lost 0 bases, and 8 bases stayed unmatched. The length of the CDR3 is 17 residues. This chain's CDR3 is CASSLNGLASSYNEQFF. CDR3 nucleotide sequence: TGCGCCAGCAGCCTAAACGGACTAGCGAGCTCCTACAATGAGCAGTTCTTC.

This clonotype was found a few times. This rearrangement joins TRBV20-1 to TRBJ2-3, with D tentatively TRBD1 or TRBD2 (5 bases each). The CDR3 is made up of 14 amino acids. Germline assignment: CDR1 DFQATT and CDR2 SNEGSKA (reference sequence). CDR3 nucleotide sequence: TGCAGCGCAAGGGACGTCTTAGGCACAGATACGCAGTATTTT. Translation: CSARDVLGTDTQYF.

This clonotype showed up just a few times. The chain uses TRBV24-1 and TRBJ2-1; TRBD2 agrees at 9 bases. CDR3 size: 15 residues. Unmatched junction bases numbered 7, after V lost 3 bases and J lost 8 bases. From germline, CDR1 is KGHDR and CDR2 SFDVKD. CDR3 loop: CATSDRAGGPHEQFF. The DNA of the CDR3 is TGTGCCACCAGTGATCGTGCGGGAGGGCCCCATGAGCAGTTCTTC.